This TCR beta chain comes out of a study of blood T cell repertoires in COVID-19. Study-level information: Whether acute or convalescent, the COVID-19 samples came from the United States, Italy and Spain. T cells, B-cell-depleted T cells, or PBMCs supplied cDNA or gDNA.

Germline loops: CDR1 SEHNR, CDR2 FQNEAQ (reference sequence). CDR3 size: 13 residues. Trimming cost V 2 bases and J 4 bases; bases outside gene matches: 2. This clone appeared a single time. The sample holds other DNA sequences that translate to the same CDR3. Authors' data handling: Amplifying reference gene primers gave estimates of nucleated cell counts. The protocol was immunoSEQ multiplex PCR, while the TCRdb copy is restricted to in-frame clones and leaves out a portion. The DNA gave D and trimming, while V, J and clone size come from that table. This sample yields some 52,000 clones, of which about nine tenths are seen a single time; over 25% belongs to the top ten.

What was sequenced was peripheral blood. V and J are TRBV7-9 and TRBJ2-7; 7 positions agree with TRBD2. This receptor was obtained from a human donor in a cohort sampled during active COVID-19. The chain's CDR3 is CASSLTGGYEQYF. DNA for the CDR3: TGTGCCAGCAGCTTAACCGGGGGGTACGAGCAGTACTTC.